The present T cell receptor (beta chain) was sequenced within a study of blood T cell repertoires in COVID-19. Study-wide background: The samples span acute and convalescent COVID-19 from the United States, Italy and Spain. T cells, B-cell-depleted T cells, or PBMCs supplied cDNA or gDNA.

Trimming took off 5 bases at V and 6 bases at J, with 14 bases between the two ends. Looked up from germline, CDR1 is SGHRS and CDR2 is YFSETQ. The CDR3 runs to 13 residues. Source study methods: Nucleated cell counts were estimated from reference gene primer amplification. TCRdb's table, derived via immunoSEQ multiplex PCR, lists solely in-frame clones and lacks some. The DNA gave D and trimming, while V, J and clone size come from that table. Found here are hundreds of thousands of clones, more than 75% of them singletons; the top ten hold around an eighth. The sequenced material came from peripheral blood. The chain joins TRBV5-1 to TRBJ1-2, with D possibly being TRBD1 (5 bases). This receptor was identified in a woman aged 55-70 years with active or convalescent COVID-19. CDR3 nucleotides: TGCGCCAGCAGGGCCCAGGGTACAAATGGCTACACCTTC. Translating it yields CASRAQGTNGYTF.